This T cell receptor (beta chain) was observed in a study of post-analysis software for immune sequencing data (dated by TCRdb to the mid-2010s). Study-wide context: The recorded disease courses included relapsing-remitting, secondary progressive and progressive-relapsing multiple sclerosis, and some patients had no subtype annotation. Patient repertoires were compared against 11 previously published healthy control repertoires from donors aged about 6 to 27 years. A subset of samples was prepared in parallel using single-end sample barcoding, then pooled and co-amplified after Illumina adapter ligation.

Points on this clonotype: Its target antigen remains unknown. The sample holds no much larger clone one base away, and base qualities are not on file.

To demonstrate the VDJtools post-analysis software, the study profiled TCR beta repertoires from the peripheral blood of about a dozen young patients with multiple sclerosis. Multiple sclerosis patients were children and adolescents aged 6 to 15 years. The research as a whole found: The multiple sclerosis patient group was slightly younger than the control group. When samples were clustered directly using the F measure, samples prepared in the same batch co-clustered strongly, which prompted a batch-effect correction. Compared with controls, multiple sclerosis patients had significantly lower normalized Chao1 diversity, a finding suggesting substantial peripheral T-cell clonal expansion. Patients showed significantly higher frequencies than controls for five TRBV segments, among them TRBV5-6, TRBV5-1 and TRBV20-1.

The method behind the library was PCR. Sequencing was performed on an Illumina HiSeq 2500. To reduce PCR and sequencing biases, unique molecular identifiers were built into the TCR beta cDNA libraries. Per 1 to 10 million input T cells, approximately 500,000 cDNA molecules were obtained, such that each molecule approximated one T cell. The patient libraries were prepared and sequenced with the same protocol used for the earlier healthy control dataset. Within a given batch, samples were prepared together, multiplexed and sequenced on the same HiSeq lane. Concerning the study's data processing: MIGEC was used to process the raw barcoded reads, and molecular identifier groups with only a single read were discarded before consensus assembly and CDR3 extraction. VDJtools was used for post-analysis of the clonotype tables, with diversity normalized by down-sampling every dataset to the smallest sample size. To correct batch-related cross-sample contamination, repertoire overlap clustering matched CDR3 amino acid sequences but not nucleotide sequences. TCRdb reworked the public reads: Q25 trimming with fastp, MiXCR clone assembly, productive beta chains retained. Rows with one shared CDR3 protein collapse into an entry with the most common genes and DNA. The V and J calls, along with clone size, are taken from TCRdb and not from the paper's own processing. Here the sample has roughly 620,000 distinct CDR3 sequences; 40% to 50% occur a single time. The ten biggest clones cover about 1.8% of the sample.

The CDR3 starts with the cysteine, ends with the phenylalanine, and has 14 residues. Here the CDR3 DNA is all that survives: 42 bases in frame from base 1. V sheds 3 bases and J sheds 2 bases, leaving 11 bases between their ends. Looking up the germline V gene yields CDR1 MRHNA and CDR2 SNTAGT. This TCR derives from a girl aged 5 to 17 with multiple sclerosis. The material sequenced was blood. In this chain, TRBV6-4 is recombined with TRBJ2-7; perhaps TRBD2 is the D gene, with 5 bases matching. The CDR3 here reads CASSEDPGTYEQYF. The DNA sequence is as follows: TGTGCCAGCAGTGAAGACCCGGGGACCTACGAGCAGTACTTC.